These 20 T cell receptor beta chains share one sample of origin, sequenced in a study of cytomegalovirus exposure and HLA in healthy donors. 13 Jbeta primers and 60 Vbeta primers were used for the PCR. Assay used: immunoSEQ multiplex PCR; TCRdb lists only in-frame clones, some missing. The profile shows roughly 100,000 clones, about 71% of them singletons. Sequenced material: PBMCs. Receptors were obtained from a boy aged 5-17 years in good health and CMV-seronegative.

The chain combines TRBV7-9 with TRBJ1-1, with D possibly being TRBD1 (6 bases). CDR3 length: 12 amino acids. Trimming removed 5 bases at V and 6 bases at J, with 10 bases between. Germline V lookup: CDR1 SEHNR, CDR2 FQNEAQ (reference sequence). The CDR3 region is CASSLRQAEAFF. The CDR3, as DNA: TGTGCCAGCAGCCTTCGACAGGCTGAAGCTTTCTTT. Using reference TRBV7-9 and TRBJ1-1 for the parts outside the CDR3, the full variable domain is DTGVSQNPRHKITKRGQNVTFRCDPISEHNRLYWYRQTLGQGPEFLTYFQNEAQLEKSRLLSDRFSAERPKGSFSTLEIQRTEQGDSAMYLCASSLRQAEAFFGQGTRLTVV.

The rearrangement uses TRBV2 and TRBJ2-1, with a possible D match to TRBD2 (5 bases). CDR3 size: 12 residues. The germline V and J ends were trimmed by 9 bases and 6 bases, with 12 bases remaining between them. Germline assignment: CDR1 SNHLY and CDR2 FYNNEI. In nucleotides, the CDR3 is TGTGCCAGTGACTACTCGATCAATGAGCAGTTCTTC. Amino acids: CASDYSINEQFF. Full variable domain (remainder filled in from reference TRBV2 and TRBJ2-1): EPEVTQTPSHQVTQMGQEVILRCVPISNHLYFYWYRQILGQKVEFLVSFYNNEISEKSEIFDDQFSVERPDGSNFTLKIRSTKLEDSAMYFCASDYSINEQFFGPGTRLTVL.

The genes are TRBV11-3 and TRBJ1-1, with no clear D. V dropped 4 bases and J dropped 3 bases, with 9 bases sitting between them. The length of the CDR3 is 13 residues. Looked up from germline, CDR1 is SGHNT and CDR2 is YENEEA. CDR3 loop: CASSSDGDTEAFF. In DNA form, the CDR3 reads TGTGCCAGCAGCTCCGACGGGGACACTGAAGCTTTCTTT.

The CDR3 loop is CASSPGQGYYGYTF. As DNA, the CDR3 is TGTGCCAGCTCACCGGGACAGGGATACTATGGCTACACCTTC. This chain connects TRBV18 to TRBJ1-2; 9 bases are a match to TRBD1. The CDR3 has 14 residues. Germline V gene lookup returns CDR1 KGHSH and CDR2 LQKENI. V lost 3 bases and J lost 3; bases outside the gene matches: 2.

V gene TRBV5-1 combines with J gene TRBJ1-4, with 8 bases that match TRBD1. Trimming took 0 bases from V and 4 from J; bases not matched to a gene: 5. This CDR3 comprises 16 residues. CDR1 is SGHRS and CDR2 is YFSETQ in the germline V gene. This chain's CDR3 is CASSLGRQGINEKLFF. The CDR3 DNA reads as TGCGCCAGCAGCTTGGGAAGACAGGGGATTAATGAAAAACTGTTTTTT.

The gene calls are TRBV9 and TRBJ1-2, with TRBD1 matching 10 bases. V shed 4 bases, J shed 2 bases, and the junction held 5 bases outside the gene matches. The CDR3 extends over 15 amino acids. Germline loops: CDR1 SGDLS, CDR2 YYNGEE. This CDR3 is CASSPRTGGNYGYTF. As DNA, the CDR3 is TGTGCCAGCAGCCCCCGGACAGGGGGGAACTATGGCTACACCTTC.

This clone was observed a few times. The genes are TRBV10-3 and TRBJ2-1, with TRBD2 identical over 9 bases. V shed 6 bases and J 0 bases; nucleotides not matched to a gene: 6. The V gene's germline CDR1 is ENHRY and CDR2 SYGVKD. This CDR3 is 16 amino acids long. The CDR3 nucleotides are TGTGCCATCAGCTCATTGACTAGCGGCTCCTACAATGAGCAGTTCTTC. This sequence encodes CAISSLTSGSYNEQFF.

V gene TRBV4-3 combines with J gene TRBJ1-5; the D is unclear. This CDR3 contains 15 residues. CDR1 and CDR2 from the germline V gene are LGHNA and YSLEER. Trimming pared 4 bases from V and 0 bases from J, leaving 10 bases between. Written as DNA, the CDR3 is TGCGCCAGCAGCCCTAACCTCTATAGCAATCAGCCCCAGCATTTT. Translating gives CASSPNLYSNQPQHF.

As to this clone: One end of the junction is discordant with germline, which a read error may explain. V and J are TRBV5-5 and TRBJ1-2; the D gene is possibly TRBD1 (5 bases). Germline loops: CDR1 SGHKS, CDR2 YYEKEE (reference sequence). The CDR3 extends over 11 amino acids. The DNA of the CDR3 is TGTGCCAGCAGCTGGGACTACGGCTACACCTTC. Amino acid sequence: CASSWDYGYTF.

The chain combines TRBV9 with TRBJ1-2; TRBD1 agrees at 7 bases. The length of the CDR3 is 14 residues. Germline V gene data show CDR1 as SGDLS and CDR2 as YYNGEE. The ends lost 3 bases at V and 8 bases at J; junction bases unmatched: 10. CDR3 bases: TGTGCCAGCAGCGAACGGACAGGCGCCTCGGGCTACACCTTC. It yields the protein CASSERTGASGYTF.

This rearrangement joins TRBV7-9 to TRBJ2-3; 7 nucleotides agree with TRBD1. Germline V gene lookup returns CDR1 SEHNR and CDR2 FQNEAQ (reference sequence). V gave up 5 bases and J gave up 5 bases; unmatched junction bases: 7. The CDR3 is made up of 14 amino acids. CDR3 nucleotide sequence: TGTGCCAGCAGCCCCCGACAGGGAGAAGATACGCAGTATTTT. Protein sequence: CASSPRQGEDTQYF.

CDR3 amino acids: CASRYRMGNTEAFF. CDR3 bases: TGTGCCAGCAGATACAGGATGGGGAACACTGAAGCTTTCTTT. The chain joins TRBV2 to TRBJ1-1, with D possibly TRBD1 on 5 matching bases. The CDR3 sequence is 14 residues long. V lost 6 bases and J lost 1, with 12 bases in between. Per germline, CDR1 SNHLY and CDR2 FYNNEI.

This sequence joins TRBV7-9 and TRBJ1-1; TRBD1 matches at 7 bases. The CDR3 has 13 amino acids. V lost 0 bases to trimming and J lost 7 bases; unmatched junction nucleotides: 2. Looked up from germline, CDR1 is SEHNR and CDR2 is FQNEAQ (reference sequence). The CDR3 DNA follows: TGTGCCAGCAGCTTAGCGGGACAGATTGAAGCTTTCTTT. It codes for CASSLAGQIEAFF.

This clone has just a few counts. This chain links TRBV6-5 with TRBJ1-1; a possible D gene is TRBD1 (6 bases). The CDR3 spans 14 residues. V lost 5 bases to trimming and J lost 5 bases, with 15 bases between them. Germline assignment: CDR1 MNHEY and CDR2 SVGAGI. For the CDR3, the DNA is TGTGCCAGCAGTAAGGGGGGGAGTGTGACTGAAGCTTTCTTT. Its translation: CASSKGGSVTEAFF.

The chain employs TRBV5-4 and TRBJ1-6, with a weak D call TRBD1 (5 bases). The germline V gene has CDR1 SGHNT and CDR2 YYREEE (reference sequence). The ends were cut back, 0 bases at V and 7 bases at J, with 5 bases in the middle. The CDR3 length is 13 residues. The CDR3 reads CASSLEGNSPLHF. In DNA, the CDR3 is TGTGCCAGCAGCTTGGAGGGGAATTCACCCCTCCACTTT.

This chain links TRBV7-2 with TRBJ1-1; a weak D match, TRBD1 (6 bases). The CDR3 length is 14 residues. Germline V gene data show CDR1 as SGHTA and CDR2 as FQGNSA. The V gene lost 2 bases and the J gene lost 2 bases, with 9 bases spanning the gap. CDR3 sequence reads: CASSLFRGNTEAFF. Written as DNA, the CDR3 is TGTGCCAGCAGCTTATTCAGGGGAAACACTGAAGCTTTCTTT.

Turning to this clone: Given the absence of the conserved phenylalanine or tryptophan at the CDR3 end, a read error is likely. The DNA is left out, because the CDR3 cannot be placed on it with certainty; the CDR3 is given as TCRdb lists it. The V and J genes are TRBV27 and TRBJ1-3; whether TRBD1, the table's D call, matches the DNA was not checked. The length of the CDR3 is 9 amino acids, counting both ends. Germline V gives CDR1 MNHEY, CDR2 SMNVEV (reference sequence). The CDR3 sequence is CASSPGHGG.

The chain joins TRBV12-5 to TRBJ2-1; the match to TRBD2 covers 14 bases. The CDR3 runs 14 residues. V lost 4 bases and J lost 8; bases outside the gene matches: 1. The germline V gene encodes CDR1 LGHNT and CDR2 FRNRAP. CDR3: CASGWGLAGDEQFF. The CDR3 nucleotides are TGTGCTAGTGGTTGGGGACTAGCGGGAGATGAGCAGTTCTTC. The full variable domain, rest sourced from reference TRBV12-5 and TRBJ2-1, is DARVTQTPRHKVTEMGQEVTMRCQPILGHNTVFWYRQTMMQGLELLAYFRNRAPLDDSGMPKDRFSAEMPDATLATLKIQPSEPRDSAVYFCASGWGLAGDEQFFGPGTRLTVL.

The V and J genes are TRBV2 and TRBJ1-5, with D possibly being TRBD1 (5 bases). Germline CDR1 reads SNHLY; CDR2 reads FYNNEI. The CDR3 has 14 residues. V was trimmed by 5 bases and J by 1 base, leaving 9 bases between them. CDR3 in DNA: TGTGCCAGCAGTCCGACAGAGAGCAATCAGCCCCAGCATTTT. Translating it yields CASSPTESNQPQHF.

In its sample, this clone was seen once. Here the CDR3 DNA reads TGCGCCAGCAGCCATAGACTAGCGGGGGACTACGAGCAGTACTTC. Translated, it gives CASSHRLAGDYEQYF. V and J are TRBV4-1 and TRBJ2-7; 12 bases agree with TRBD2. CDR3 length: 15 residues. Germline V gene data show CDR1 as MGHRA and CDR2 as YSYEKL. V was pared by 3 bases and J by 3 bases, with 3 bases of the junction left unmatched.